The next 5 T cell receptor beta chains were all read from a single sample in a study of blood T cell repertoires in COVID-19. Some clones are missing from TCRdb's copy, which holds only in-frame ones; the method was immunoSEQ multiplex PCR. The table records about 150,000 clones, 70% to 85% of them present only once. Sequenced material: peripheral blood. These receptors were collected from a woman aged 50 to 60 with acute or convalescent COVID-19.

The genes are TRBV4-2 and TRBJ2-2; 7 nucleotides match TRBD1. The trim removed 0 bases at V and 2 bases at J, leaving 12 bases unmatched. The CDR3 sequence is 19 residues long. From germline, CDR1 is LGHNA and CDR2 YNFKEQ. CDR3 protein: CASSQDRFFLGGNTGELFF. CDR3 coding DNA: TGTGCCAGCAGCCAAGATCGATTTTTTCTAGGGGGCAACACCGGGGAGCTGTTTTTT.

The chain employs TRBV7-8 and TRBJ2-1; 15 nucleotides agree with TRBD2. Germline assignment: CDR1 SGHVS and CDR2 FQNEAQ. This CDR3 has 16 residues. V lost 1 base and J lost 10; bases outside the gene matches: 5. CDR3 sequence reads: CASSLGTSGGAFEQFF. The CDR3 DNA reads as TGTGCCAGCAGCTTAGGGACTAGCGGGGGGGCGTTCGAGCAGTTCTTC.

J is TRBJ2-1 and V is TRBV18; 8 nucleotides line up with TRBD1. The CDR3 is 15 residues long. The junction had 3 bases not matched to a gene; V was cut back by 3 bases and J by 2 bases. Germline values: CDR1 KGHSH, CDR2 LQKENI. This CDR3 reads CASSPQGAAYNEQFF. The CDR3 coding sequence is TGTGCCAGCTCACCTCAGGGGGCGGCCTACAATGAGCAGTTCTTC.

The CDR3 loop reads CASSLGTSAIESSYEQYF. The CDR3 coding sequence is TGTGCCAGCAGCTTAGGGACTAGCGCCATAGAGAGTTCCTACGAGCAGTACTTC. The V and J genes are TRBV7-9 and TRBJ2-7; TRBD2 aligns across 9 bases. The CDR3 has 18 amino acids. CDR1 and CDR2 (germline): SEHNR, FQNEAQ (reference sequence). The trim removed 1 base at V and 1 base at J, leaving 11 bases unmatched.

This clone occurred once. The V call is TRBV18, the J call TRBJ2-3; no reliable D call. The CDR3 totals 12 residues. V shed 2 bases and J shed 4 bases, with 4 bases lying between them. In germline, CDR1 is KGHSH, CDR2 LQKENI. The CDR3 DNA follows: TGTGCCAGCTCACCAACGGCAGATACGCAGTATTTT. It yields the protein CASSPTADTQYF.